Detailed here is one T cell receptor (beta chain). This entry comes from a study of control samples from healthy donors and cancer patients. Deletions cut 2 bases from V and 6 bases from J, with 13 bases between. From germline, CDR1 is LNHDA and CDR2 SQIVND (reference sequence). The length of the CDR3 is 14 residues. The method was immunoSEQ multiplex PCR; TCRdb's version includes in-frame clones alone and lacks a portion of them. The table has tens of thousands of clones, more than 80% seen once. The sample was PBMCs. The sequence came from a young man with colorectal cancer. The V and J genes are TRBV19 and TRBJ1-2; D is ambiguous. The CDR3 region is CASSIKGLTNGYTF. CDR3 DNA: TGTGCCAGTAGTATAAAAGGACTAACCAATGGCTACACCTTC.